This T cell receptor (beta chain) was found in a study of blood T cell repertoires in COVID-19. Repertoires were generated with immunoSEQ multiplex PCR, while TCRdb's copy carries only in-frame clones and drops some. The table shows about 59,000 clones, with over 75% occurring only once. The CDR3 length is 13 residues. Per germline, CDR1 SGHVS and CDR2 FNYEAQ. The V and J ends lost 6 bases and 7 bases, in that order; junction bases with no gene match: 6. Input material: peripheral blood. The clonotype comes from an elderly man with acute or convalescent COVID-19. The genes are TRBV7-6 and TRBJ2-1, with 7 bases matching TRBD1. Here the CDR3 DNA reads TGTGCCAGCAGGCCGGGACAGTCAAATGAGCAGTTCTTC. The encoded protein is CASRPGQSNEQFF.